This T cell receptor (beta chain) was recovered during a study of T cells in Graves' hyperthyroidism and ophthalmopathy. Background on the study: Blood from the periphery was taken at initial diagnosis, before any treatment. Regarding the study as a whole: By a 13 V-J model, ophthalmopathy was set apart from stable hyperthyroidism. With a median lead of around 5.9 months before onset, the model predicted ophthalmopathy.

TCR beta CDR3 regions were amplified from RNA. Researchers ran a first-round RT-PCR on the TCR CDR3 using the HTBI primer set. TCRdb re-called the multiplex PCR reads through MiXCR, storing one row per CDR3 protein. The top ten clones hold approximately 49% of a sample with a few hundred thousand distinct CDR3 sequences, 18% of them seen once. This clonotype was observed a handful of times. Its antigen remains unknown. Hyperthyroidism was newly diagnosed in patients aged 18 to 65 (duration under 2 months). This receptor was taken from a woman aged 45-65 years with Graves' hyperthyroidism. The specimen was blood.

CDR3 nucleotides: TGTGCCAGCTCACCGATCCAGGGAGGGGTGGAGACCCAGTACTTC. As protein: CASSPIQGGVETQYF. This rearrangement joins TRBV18 to TRBJ2-5; 7 bases match TRBD2. V was pared by 3 bases and J by 5 bases, with 9 bases of the junction left unmatched. Germline-derived CDR1 and CDR2 are KGHSH and LQKENI. The CDR3 length is 15 residues.